This TCR beta chain was recovered during a study of T cell changes during pregnancy in multiple sclerosis. Clones were sequenced by immunoSEQ multiplex PCR, and TCRdb holds only the in-frame ones, with some missing. The sample carries about 36,000 clones, approximately 90% recorded once. The germline V gene encodes CDR1 SGHVS and CDR2 FNYEAQ. CDR3 length: 14 amino acids. V was clipped by 0 bases and J by 6 bases, with 9 bases between them. This sequence was found in a female donor with multiple sclerosis, enrolled in a pregnancy study. This chain connects TRBV7-6 to TRBJ2-1, with D tentatively TRBD2 (6 bases). The sample consisted of CD4+ T cells from peripheral blood mononuclear cells, taken in the first trimester of pregnancy. The DNA of the CDR3 is TGTGCCAGCAGCTTAGCGGGAGGAAGCAATGAGCAGTTCTTC. Residues: CASSLAGGSNEQFF. Together with reference TRBV7-6 and TRBJ2-1, the CDR3 gives the full variable domain: GAGVSQSPRYKVTKRGQDVALRCDPISGHVSLYWYRQALGQGPEFLTYFNYEAQQDKSGLPNDRFSAERPEGSISTLTIQRTEQRDSAMYRCASSLAGGSNEQFFGPGTRLTVL.